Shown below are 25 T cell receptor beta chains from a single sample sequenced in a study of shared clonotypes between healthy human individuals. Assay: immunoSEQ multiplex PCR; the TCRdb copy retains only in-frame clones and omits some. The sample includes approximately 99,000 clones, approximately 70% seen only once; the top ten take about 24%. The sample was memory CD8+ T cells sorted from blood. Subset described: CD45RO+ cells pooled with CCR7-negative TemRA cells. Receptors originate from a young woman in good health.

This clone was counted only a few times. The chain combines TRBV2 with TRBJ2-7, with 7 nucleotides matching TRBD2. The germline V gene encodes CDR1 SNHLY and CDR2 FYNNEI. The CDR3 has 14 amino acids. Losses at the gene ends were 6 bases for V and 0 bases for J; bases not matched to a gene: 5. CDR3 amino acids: CASRTSQNSYEQYF. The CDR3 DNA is TGTGCCAGCAGGACTAGCCAAAACTCCTACGAGCAGTACTTC.

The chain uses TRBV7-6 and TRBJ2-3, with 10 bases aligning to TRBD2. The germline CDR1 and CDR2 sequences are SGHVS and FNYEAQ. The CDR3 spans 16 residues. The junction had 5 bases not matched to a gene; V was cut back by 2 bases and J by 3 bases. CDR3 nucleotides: TGTGCCAGCAGCTTACTCTCTAGCGGGAGAACAGATACGCAGTATTTT. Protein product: CASSLLSSGRTDTQYF. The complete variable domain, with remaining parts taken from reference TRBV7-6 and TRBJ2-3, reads GAGVSQSPRYKVTKRGQDVALRCDPISGHVSLYWYRQALGQGPEFLTYFNYEAQQDKSGLPNDRFSAERPEGSISTLTIQRTEQRDSAMYRCASSLLSSGRTDTQYFGPGTRLTVL.

The chain's CDR3 is CASSQTRGGLSSYEQYF. In nucleotides, the CDR3 is TGTGCCAGCAGCCAAACCAGGGGCGGACTGAGCTCCTACGAGCAGTACTTC. The chain employs TRBV2 and TRBJ2-7, with D perhaps matching TRBD1 (6 bases). V shed 6 bases and J shed 0 bases, with 21 bases lying between them. The CDR3 is 17 residues long. Germline values: CDR1 SNHLY, CDR2 FYNNEI.

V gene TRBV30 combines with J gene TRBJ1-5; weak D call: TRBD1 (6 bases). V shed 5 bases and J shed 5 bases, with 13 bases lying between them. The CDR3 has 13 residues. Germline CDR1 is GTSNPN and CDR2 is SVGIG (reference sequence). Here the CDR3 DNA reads TGTGCCTGGGGGCGGGGGCGCGATCAGCCCCAGCATTTT. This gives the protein CAWGRGRDQPQHF.

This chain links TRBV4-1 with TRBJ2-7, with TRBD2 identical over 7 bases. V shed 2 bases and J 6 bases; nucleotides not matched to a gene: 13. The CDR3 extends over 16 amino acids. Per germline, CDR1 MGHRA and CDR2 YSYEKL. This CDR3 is CASSQRITGGVGEQYF. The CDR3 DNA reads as TGCGCCAGCAGCCAACGAATCACGGGGGGAGTGGGCGAGCAGTACTTC.

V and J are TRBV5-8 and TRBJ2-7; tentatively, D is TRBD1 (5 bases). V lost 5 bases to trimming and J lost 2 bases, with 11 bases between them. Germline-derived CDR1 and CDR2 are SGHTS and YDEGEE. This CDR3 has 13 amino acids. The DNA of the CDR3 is TGTGCCAGCAGGGGGCTATCGGCCTACGAGCAGTACTTC. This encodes CASRGLSAYEQYF.

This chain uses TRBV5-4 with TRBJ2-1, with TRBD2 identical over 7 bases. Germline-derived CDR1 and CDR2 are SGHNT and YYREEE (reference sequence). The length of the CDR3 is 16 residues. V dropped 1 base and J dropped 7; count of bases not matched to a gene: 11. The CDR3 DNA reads TGTGCCAGCAGCTTGTTGGCTAGCGGAGCACAGAATGAGCAGTTCTTC. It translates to CASSLLASGAQNEQFF.

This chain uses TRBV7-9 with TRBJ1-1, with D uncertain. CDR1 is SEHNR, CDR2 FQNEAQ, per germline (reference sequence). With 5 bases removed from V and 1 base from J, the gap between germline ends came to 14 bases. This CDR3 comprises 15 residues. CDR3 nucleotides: TGTGCCAGCAGCCCCTATGATGGTTCGAACACTGAAGCTTTCTTT. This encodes CASSPYDGSNTEAFF.

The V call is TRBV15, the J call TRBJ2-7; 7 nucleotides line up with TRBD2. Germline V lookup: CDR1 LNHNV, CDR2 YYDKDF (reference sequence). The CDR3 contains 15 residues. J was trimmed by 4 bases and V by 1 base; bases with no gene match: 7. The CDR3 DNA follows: TGTGCCACCAGCAGAGTAAGTGGACTAGTATACGAGCAGTACTTC. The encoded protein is CATSRVSGLVYEQYF. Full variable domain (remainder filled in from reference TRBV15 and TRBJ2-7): DAMVIQNPRYQVTQFGKPVTLSCSQTLNHNVMYWYQQKSSQAPKLLFHYYDKDFNNEADTPDNFQSRRPNTSFCFLDIRSPGLGDTAMYLCATSRVSGLVYEQYFGPGTRLTVT.

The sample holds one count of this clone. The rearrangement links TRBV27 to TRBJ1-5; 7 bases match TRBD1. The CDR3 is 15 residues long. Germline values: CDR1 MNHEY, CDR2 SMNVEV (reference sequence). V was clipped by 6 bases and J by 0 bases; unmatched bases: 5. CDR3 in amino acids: CASRTGLYSNQPQHF. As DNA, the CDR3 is TGTGCCAGCAGGACAGGGCTGTATAGCAATCAGCCCCAGCATTTT.

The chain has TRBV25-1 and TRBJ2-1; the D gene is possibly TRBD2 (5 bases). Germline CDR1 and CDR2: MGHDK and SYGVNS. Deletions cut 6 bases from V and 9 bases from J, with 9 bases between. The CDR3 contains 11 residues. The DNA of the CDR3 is TGTGCCAGCAGCGAGGGTAGTGAGCAGTTCTTC. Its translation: CASSEGSEQFF.

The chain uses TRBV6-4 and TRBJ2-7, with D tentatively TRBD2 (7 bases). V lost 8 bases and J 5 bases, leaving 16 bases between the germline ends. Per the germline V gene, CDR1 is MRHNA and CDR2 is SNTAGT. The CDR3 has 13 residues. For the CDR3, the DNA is TGTGCCAGCCTGGGGGAGGGGGAGAACGAGCAGTACTTC. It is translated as CASLGEGENEQYF.

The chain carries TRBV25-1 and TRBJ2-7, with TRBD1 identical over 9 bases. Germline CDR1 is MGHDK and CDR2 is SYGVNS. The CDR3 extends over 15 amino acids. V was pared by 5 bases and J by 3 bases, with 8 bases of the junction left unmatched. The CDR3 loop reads CASSKDRGSHYEQYF. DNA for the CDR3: TGTGCCAGCAGTAAGGACAGGGGCTCTCACTACGAGCAGTACTTC.

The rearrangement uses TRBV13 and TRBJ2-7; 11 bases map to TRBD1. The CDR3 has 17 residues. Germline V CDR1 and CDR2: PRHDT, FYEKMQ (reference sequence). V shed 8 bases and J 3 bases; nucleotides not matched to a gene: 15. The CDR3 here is CASGNKGTGGVNYEQYF. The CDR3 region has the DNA TGTGCCAGCGGGAATAAGGGGACAGGGGGAGTTAACTACGAGCAGTACTTC. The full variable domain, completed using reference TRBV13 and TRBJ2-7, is AAGVIQSPRHLIKEKRETATLKCYPIPRHDTVYWYQQGPGQDPQFLISFYEKMQSDKGSIPDRFSAQQFSDYHSELNMSSLELGDSALYFCASGNKGTGGVNYEQYFGPGTRLTVT.

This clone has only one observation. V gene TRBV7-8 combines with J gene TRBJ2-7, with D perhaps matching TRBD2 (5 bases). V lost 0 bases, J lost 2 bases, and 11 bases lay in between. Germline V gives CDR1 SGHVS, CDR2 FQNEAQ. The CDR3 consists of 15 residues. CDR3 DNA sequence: TGTGCCAGCAGCTTAGCTCTACACGGGACCTACGAGCAGTACTTC. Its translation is CASSLALHGTYEQYF.

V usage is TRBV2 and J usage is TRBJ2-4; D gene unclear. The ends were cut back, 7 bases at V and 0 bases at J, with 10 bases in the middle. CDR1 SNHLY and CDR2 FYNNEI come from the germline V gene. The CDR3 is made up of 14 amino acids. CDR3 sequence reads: CASKTEIAKNIQYF. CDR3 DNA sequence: TGTGCCAGCAAAACAGAGATAGCCAAAAACATTCAGTACTTC.

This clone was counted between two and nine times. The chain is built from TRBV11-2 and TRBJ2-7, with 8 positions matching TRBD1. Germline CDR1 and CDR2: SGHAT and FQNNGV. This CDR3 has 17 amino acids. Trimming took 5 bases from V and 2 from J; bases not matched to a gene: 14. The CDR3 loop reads CASSPQVWDRTTYEQYF. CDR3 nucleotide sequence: TGTGCCAGCAGCCCCCAGGTTTGGGACAGGACTACCTACGAGCAGTACTTC.

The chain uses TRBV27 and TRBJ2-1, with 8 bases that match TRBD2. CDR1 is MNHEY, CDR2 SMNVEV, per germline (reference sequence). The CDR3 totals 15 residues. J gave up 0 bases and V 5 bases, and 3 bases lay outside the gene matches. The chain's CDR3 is CASSLAGLSYNEQFF. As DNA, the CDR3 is TGTGCCAGCAGTCTAGCGGGCCTCTCCTACAATGAGCAGTTCTTC.

For the CDR3, the DNA is TGTGCCAGTTACGGTACCGGGGAGCTGTTTTTT. The encoded protein is CASYGTGELFF. The rearrangement links TRBV6-5 to TRBJ2-2; D call uncertain. This CDR3 spans 11 amino acids. Germline assignment: CDR1 MNHEY and CDR2 SVGAGI. V was cut by 9 bases and J by 5 bases, with 7 bases left in between.

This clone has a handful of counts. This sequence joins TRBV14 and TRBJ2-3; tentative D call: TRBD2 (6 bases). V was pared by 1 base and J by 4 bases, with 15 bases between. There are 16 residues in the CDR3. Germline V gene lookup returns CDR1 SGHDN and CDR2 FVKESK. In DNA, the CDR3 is TGTGCCAGCAGCCAAGGTGGCGGGATTAACGCAGATACGCAGTATTTT. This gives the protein CASSQGGGINADTQYF.

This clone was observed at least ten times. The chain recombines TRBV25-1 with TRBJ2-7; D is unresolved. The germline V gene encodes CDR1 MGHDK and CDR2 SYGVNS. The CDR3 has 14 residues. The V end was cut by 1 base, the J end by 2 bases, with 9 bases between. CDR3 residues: CASSESGQTYEQYF. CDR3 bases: TGTGCCAGCAGTGAATCTGGCCAGACCTACGAGCAGTACTTC.

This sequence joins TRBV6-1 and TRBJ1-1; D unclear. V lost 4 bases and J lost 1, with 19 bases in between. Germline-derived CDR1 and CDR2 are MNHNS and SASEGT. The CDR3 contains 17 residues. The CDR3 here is CASSGRPVSDKNTEAFF. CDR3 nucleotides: TGTGCCAGCAGTGGCCGCCCCGTTTCGGATAAGAACACTGAAGCTTTCTTT.

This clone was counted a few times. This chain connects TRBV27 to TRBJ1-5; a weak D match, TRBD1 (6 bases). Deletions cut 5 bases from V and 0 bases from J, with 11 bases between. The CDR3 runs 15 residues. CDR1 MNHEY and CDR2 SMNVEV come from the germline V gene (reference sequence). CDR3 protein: CASSAQGNSNQPQHF. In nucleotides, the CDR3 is TGTGCCAGCAGTGCACAGGGAAATAGCAATCAGCCCCAGCATTTT.

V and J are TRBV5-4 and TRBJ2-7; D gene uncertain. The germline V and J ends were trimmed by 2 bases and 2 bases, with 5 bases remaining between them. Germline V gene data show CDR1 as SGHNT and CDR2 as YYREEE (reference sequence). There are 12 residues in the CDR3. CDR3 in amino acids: CASSFATYEQYF. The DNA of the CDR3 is TGTGCCAGCAGCTTCGCTACCTACGAGCAGTACTTC.

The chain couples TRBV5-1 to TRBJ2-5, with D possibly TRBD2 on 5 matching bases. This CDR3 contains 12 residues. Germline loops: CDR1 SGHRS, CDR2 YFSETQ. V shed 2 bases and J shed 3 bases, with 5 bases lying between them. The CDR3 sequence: CASSLAEETQYF. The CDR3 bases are TGCGCCAGCAGCTTAGCGGAAGAGACCCAGTACTTC. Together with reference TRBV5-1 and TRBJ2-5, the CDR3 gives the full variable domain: KAGVTQTPRYLIKTRGQQVTLSCSPISGHRSVSWYQQTPGQGLQFLFEYFSETQRNKGNFPGRFSGRQFSNSRSEMNVSTLELGDSALYLCASSLAEETQYFGPGTRLLVL.